Presented here are 32 T cell receptor beta chains from one specimen sequenced in a study of blood T cell repertoires in COVID-19. Clones were sequenced by immunoSEQ multiplex PCR, and TCRdb holds only the in-frame ones, with some missing. The sample holds 150,000 to 200,000 clones, approximately 73% seen once. Sequenced: PBMCs or T cells enriched from blood (not recorded which). The receptors come from a woman between 50 and 59 years old with acute COVID-19.

This chain connects TRBV6-1 to TRBJ2-7, with a tentative D call TRBD1 (5 bases). The ends were cut back, 1 base at V and 3 bases at J, with 13 bases in the middle. Germline V gene data show CDR1 as MNHNS and CDR2 as SASEGT. The CDR3 is made up of 15 amino acids. The CDR3, as DNA: TGTGCCAGCAGTGAAGGACAGTTACCCATCTACGAGCAGTACGTC. The encoded protein is CASSEGQLPIYEQYV.

V gene TRBV2 combines with J gene TRBJ1-3, with TRBD1 matching over 11 bases. The length of the CDR3 is 19 residues. Germline V gene lookup returns CDR1 SNHLY and CDR2 FYNNEI. Trimming took 5 bases from V and 0 from J; bases not matched to a gene: 12. CDR3 in amino acids: CASSRDRGSPVFSGNTIYF. In DNA, the CDR3 is TGTGCCAGCAGTAGGGACAGGGGGAGCCCAGTCTTCTCTGGAAACACCATATATTTT.

The rearrangement uses TRBV10-2 and TRBJ1-2; D gene ambiguous. Per the germline V gene, CDR1 is WSHSY and CDR2 is SAAADI. Trimming stripped 3 bases from V and 6 bases from J, with 11 bases between. This CDR3 contains 13 residues. This chain's CDR3 is CASSDPGGDGYTF. CDR3 DNA: TGCGCCAGCAGTGATCCTGGCGGGGATGGCTACACCTTC.

This chain joins TRBV5-1 and TRBJ1-5; a weak D match, TRBD1 (6 bases). The CDR3 runs 15 residues. The germline gives CDR1 SGHRS, CDR2 YFSETQ. Between the trimmed V and J ends, which lost 5 bases and 4 bases, there was a span of 16 bases. The CDR3 DNA reads TGCGCCAGCAGTGATGGACAGAGAGGGAATCAGCCCCAGCATTTT. It translates to CASSDGQRGNQPQHF.

The chain carries TRBV6-5 and TRBJ2-3, with D maybe TRBD1 (6 bases). V lost 2 bases, J lost 6 bases, and 9 bases lay in between. Germline lookup yields CDR1 MNHEY and CDR2 SVGAGI. The CDR3 runs to 13 residues. CDR3 loop: CASSYQGPDTQYF. DNA of the CDR3: TGTGCCAGCAGTTACCAGGGGCCGGATACGCAGTATTTT.

The chain links TRBV18 to TRBJ2-6; TRBD1 aligns across 9 bases. The CDR3 sequence is 20 residues long. Germline V gene sequence: CDR1 KGHSH, CDR2 LQKENI. V shed 2 bases and J 4 bases; nucleotides not matched to a gene: 15. CDR3 residues: CASSPFRAGQGSAGANVLTF. The CDR3 DNA follows: TGTGCCAGCTCACCATTCCGAGCCGGACAGGGGTCGGCCGGGGCCAACGTCCTGACTTTC.

This sequence joins TRBV19 and TRBJ1-2; D is perhaps TRBD1 (6 bases). The CDR3 is 15 residues long. Germline V CDR1 and CDR2: LNHDA, SQIVND (reference sequence). Trimming stripped 6 bases from V and 8 bases from J, with 22 bases between. The CDR3 DNA sequence: TGTGCCAGTAGCACCACATACAGGGAGTCGGAGGGCTACACCTTC. Protein product: CASSTTYRESEGYTF.

The J gene is TRBJ1-6, the V gene TRBV27; 7 bases fit TRBD1. The V segment lost 4 bases and the J segment 4 bases; nucleotides outside the gene matches: 7. CDR3 length equals 16 residues. Germline-derived CDR1 and CDR2 are MNHEY and SMNVEV (reference sequence). The CDR3 nucleotides are TGTGCCAGCAGTTCCTCAGGGGGAGCGTATAATTCACCCCTCCACTTT. Its protein is CASSSSGGAYNSPLHF.

The genes are TRBV5-5 and TRBJ1-2; D possibly corresponds to TRBD1 (6 bases). Germline V gene sequence: CDR1 SGHKS, CDR2 YYEKEE (reference sequence). Trimming took off 5 bases at V and 5 bases at J, with 16 bases between the two ends. The CDR3 length is 14 residues. The CDR3 sequence is CASSSPGTQYGYTF. CDR3 nucleotide sequence: TGTGCCAGCAGTTCCCCCGGGACACAATATGGCTACACCTTC.

The chain joins TRBV6-4 to TRBJ1-2; the match to TRBD1 covers 7 bases. Germline trimming cut 6 bases from V and 1 base from J; bases unmatched to any gene: 2. Germline assignment: CDR1 MRHNA and CDR2 SNTAGT. This CDR3 has 13 amino acids. The CDR3 DNA reads TGTGCCAGCAGCAGGGGGGTTAACTATGGCTACACCTTC. Amino acids: CASSRGVNYGYTF.

The V gene is TRBV10-2, the J gene TRBJ1-4; possible D gene TRBD1, 5 bases. Germline-derived CDR1 and CDR2 are WSHSY and SAAADI. There are 14 residues in the CDR3. V shed 0 bases and J shed 15 bases, with 17 bases lying between them. CDR3 region: CASSESRGHYLVFF. The CDR3 DNA follows: TGCGCCAGCAGTGAGTCAAGAGGACACTACTTAGTGTTTTTT.

The chain employs TRBV3-1 (or the pseudogene TRBV3-2) and TRBJ2-1; 9 bases are a match to TRBD2. This CDR3 contains 17 residues. Germline CDR1 is LGHDT and CDR2 is YNNKEL (reference sequence). V trimming: 3 bases; J trimming: 4 bases; junction bases outside the gene matches: 10. CDR3 in DNA: TGTGCCAGCAGCCATCAGTATAGCGGGGGAAAGTACAATGAGCAGTTCTTC. Translation gives CASSHQYSGGKYNEQFF.

The chain is built from TRBV29-1 and TRBJ1-1; D is unresolved. V was cut by 1 base and J by 0 bases, with 6 bases left in between. The V gene's germline CDR1 is SQVTM and CDR2 ANQGSEA. CDR3 length equals 13 residues. CDR3 in DNA: TGCAGCGTTGAAGGTCAAATGAACACTGAAGCTTTCTTT. Translating gives CSVEGQMNTEAFF.

This chain links TRBV28 with TRBJ2-1; 8 bases align to TRBD1. The CDR3 sequence is 16 residues long. The V segment lost 5 bases and the J segment 6 bases; nucleotides outside the gene matches: 12. Germline V gene data show CDR1 as MDHEN and CDR2 as SYDVKM. The CDR3 region has the DNA TGTGCCAGCAGTCCTTTTGGGACAGGAACCTTCAATGAGCAGTTCTTC. Translation gives CASSPFGTGTFNEQFF.

The chain carries TRBV5-1 and TRBJ1-1; 9 nucleotides align to TRBD1. The length of the CDR3 is 14 residues. V dropped 4 bases and J dropped 5; count of bases not matched to a gene: 6. The germline V gene has CDR1 SGHRS and CDR2 YFSETQ. CDR3 sequence reads: CASSPGTGSTEAFF. The CDR3 nucleotides are TGCGCCAGCAGCCCGGGGACAGGGTCGACTGAAGCTTTCTTT.

The rearrangement uses TRBV2 and TRBJ2-5, with TRBD2 matching 10 bases. Germline V lookup: CDR1 SNHLY, CDR2 FYNNEI. The CDR3 is 13 amino acids. J was trimmed by 7 bases and V by 7 bases; bases with no gene match: 6. The chain's CDR3 is CASKAGGLVTQYF. The CDR3 DNA reads TGTGCCAGCAAAGCGGGGGGGCTAGTGACCCAGTACTTC.

The gene calls are TRBV4-3 and TRBJ2-5; 9 bases are a match to TRBD1. Germline trimming cut 4 bases from V and 5 bases from J; bases unmatched to any gene: 8. CDR1 and CDR2 from the germline V gene are LGHNA and YSLEER. This CDR3 is 15 amino acids long. The CDR3 DNA reads as TGCGCCAGCAGCCCACGACAGGGGGAGCCGGAGACCCAGTACTTC. Its translation is CASSPRQGEPETQYF.

This clone has only one observation. This chain connects TRBV3-1 (or the pseudogene TRBV3-2) to TRBJ1-5; D perhaps matches TRBD1 (5 bases). The CDR3 runs 12 residues. The germline V gene has CDR1 LGHDT and CDR2 YNNKEL (reference sequence). The V end was cut by 4 bases, the J end by 6 bases, with 7 bases between. The CDR3 bases are TGTGCCAGCAGCCGAAGGGGTCAGCCCCAGCATTTT. Its protein product is CASSRRGQPQHF.

This clone was counted a single time. The gene calls are TRBV4-1 and TRBJ2-5, with 9 bases identical to TRBD2. The V and J ends lost 5 bases and 9 bases, in that order; junction bases with no gene match: 16. The CDR3 runs to 16 residues. CDR1 is MGHRA, CDR2 YSYEKL, per germline. The CDR3 region is CASSTVTSGSNGAQYF. DNA of the CDR3: TGCGCCAGCAGCACGGTGACTAGCGGATCCAATGGGGCCCAGTACTTC.

To note about this clone: Other DNA sequences in the sample encode the same CDR3. The chain recombines TRBV18 with TRBJ1-4; 9 nucleotides match TRBD1. The length of the CDR3 is 14 residues. Germline CDR1 reads KGHSH; CDR2 reads LQKENI. V lost 3 bases, J lost 6 bases, and 2 bases stayed unmatched. The CDR3 DNA sequence: TGTGCCAGCTCACCCGGGACAGGGTATGAAAAACTGTTTTTT. This translates into CASSPGTGYEKLFF.

The rearrangement links TRBV7-8 to TRBJ1-2, with TRBD1 identical over 8 bases. Trimming cost V 5 bases and J 8 bases; bases outside gene matches: 7. This CDR3 region has 13 residues. CDR1 and CDR2 from the germline V gene are SGHVS and FQNEAQ. CDR3 DNA sequence: TGTGCCAGCAGCCCCGGACAGGGACGAGGCTACACCTTC. This gives the protein CASSPGQGRGYTF.

This sequence joins TRBV6-5 and TRBJ1-3; D might be TRBD1 (5 bases). Germline V gene sequence: CDR1 MNHEY, CDR2 SVGAGI. CDR3 size: 14 residues. Trimming removed 5 bases at V and 6 bases at J, with 14 bases between. CDR3 sequence reads: CASSRGTMENTIYF. In DNA form, the CDR3 reads TGTGCCAGCAGTCGCGGGACGATGGAAAACACCATATATTTT.

This clone was recorded only once. This chain links TRBV3-1 (or the pseudogene TRBV3-2) with TRBJ1-2, with a tentative D call TRBD1 (5 bases). The CDR3 spans 14 residues. Germline loops: CDR1 LGHDT, CDR2 YNNKEL (reference sequence). The V end lost 4 bases, the J end lost 6 bases, and 15 bases lay between the germline ends. For the CDR3, the DNA is TGTGCCAGCAGCCCTGGGGGGAGATTTAATGGCTACACCTTC. It translates to CASSPGGRFNGYTF.

This clone was detected only once. This rearrangement joins TRBV21-1 to TRBJ1-4; TRBD1, the D gene given by the table, was not confirmed from the DNA. TRBV21-1 is termed a pseudogene. The CDR3 is 14 amino acids. CDR3 residues: CASSKDRGREKLFF. The CDR3 DNA reads as TGTGCCAGCAGCAAAGACAGGGGGCGAGAAAAACTGTTTTTT.

The genes are TRBV27 and TRBJ1-5; 9 nucleotides line up with TRBD1. CDR3 length: 17 amino acids. Per the germline V gene, CDR1 is MNHEY and CDR2 is SMNVEV (reference sequence). Trimming at V came to 3 bases and at J to 7 bases, leaving 13 bases not matched to a gene. The CDR3 DNA is TGTGCCAGCAGTTTGGGCACCGGGACAGGGAGAGAACAGCCCCAGCATTTT. It yields the protein CASSLGTGTGREQPQHF.

The chain uses TRBV5-1 and TRBJ2-3; 10 bases are shared with TRBD2. The CDR3 consists of 16 residues. From germline, CDR1 is SGHRS and CDR2 YFSETQ. The ends lost 0 bases at V and 3 bases at J; junction bases unmatched: 4. CDR3 protein: CASSLASSGGTDTQYF. The CDR3 DNA is TGCGCCAGCAGCTTGGCCTCTAGCGGGGGTACAGATACGCAGTATTTT.

The chain carries TRBV7-2 and TRBJ1-1; TRBD1 might be the D (5 bases). Per germline, CDR1 SGHTA and CDR2 FQGNSA. The CDR3 has 14 residues. V shed 5 bases and J shed 0 bases, with 10 bases lying between them. The CDR3 DNA reads TGTGCCAGCAGCGCGGGACGCTTGAACACTGAAGCTTTCTTT. Protein sequence: CASSAGRLNTEAFF.

The chain employs TRBV4-1 and TRBJ2-5; 9 bases line up with TRBD1. Germline lookup yields CDR1 MGHRA and CDR2 YSYEKL. CDR3 length: 18 amino acids. V lost 4 bases and J lost 1; bases outside the gene matches: 13. CDR3 in amino acids: CASSPKAYRGPSQETQYF. The CDR3 bases are TGCGCCAGCAGCCCCAAAGCCTACAGGGGGCCCTCCCAAGAGACCCAGTACTTC.

This clone was observed a single time. The rearrangement uses TRBV3-1 (or the pseudogene TRBV3-2) and TRBJ1-1; 8 bases fit TRBD1. V lost 3 bases, J lost 12 bases, and 12 bases stayed unmatched. Germline V gene lookup returns CDR1 LGHDT and CDR2 YNNKEL (reference sequence). The CDR3 totals 14 residues. The CDR3 bases are TGTGCCAGCAGCCATTCGGACAGGGCGATGATAACTTTCTTT. Amino acids: CASSHSDRAMITFF.

This chain connects TRBV5-4 to TRBJ1-1; D gene uncertain. The CDR3 length is 11 residues. Germline CDR1 SGHNT, CDR2 YYREEE (reference sequence). V lost 3 bases, J lost 7 bases, and 7 bases lay in between. CDR3 DNA sequence: TGTGCCAGCAGCTCGGGGATTGAAGCTTTCTTT. Protein: CASSSGIEAFF.

The chain uses TRBV4-2 and TRBJ1-1; the D is unclear. From germline, CDR1 is LGHNA and CDR2 YNFKEQ. V was cut by 4 bases and J by 3 bases, with 12 bases left in between. This CDR3 region has 14 residues. CDR3 DNA: TGTGCCAGCAGCCTAACCACCCGGGACACTGAAGCTTTCTTT. This translates into CASSLTTRDTEAFF.

The chain joins TRBV10-3 to TRBJ2-2; D is perhaps TRBD2 (5 bases). V was pared by 3 bases and J by 3 bases, with 17 bases between. The CDR3 is 17 residues long. CDR1 is ENHRY, CDR2 SYGVKD, per germline. The CDR3 spells CAISERGPETDTGELFF. The CDR3 DNA reads TGTGCCATCAGTGAACGGGGTCCGGAGACTGACACCGGGGAGCTGTTTTTT.